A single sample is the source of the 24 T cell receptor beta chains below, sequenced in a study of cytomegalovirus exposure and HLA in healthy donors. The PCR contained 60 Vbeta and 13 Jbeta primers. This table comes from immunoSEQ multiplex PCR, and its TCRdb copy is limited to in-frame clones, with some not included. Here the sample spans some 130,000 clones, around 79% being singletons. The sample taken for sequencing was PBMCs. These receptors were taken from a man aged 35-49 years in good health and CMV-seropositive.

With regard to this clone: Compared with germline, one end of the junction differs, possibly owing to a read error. CDR3 nucleotide sequence: TGTGCTAGCAGCTCCACGGGGTTCTTGGAGACCCAGTACTTC. Encoded protein: CASSSTGFLETQYF. The chain has TRBV7-7 and TRBJ2-5, with D possibly TRBD2 on 5 matching bases. From germline, CDR1 is SSHAT and CDR2 FNYEAQ (reference sequence). The CDR3 has 14 residues. Looking up the rest from reference TRBV7-7 and TRBJ2-5 gives the full variable domain: GAGVSQSPRYKVTKRGQDVTLRCDPISSHATLYWYQQALGQGPEFLTYFNYEAQPDKSGLPSDRFSAERPEGSISTLTIQRTEQRDSAMYRCASSSTGFLETQYFGPGTRLLVL.

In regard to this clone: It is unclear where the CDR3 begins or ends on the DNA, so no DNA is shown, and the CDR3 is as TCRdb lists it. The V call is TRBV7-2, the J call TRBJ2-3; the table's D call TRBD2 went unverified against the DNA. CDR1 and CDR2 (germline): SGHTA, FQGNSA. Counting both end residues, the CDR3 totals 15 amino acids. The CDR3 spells CASSSSDGRTDTQYF.

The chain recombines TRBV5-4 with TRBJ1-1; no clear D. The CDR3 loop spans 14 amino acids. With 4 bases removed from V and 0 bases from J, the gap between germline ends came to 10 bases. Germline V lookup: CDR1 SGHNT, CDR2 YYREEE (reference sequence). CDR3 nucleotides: TGTGCCAGCAGCCCTGACACGGTGAACACTGAAGCTTTCTTT. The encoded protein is CASSPDTVNTEAFF.

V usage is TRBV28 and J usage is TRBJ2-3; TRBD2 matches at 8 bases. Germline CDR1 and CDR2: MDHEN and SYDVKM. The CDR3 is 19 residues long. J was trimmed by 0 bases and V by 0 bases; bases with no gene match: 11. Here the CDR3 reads CASSLWGPLAGTSTDTQYF. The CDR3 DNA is TGTGCCAGCAGTTTATGGGGACCGCTAGCGGGCACTAGCACAGATACGCAGTATTTT.

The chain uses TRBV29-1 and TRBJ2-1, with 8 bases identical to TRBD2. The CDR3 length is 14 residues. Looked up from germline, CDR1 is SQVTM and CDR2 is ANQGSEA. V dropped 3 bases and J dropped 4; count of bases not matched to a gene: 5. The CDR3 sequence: CSVDGTGGYNEQFF. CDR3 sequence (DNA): TGCAGCGTTGATGGTACGGGAGGGTACAATGAGCAGTTCTTC.

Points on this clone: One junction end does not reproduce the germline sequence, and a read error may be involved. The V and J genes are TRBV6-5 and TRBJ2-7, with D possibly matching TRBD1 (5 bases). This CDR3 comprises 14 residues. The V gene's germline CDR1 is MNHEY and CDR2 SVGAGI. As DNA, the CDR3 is TGTGCCAGCAGTTACGAGCAGGGCTCCTACGAGCAGCACTTC. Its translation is CASSYEQGSYEQHF.

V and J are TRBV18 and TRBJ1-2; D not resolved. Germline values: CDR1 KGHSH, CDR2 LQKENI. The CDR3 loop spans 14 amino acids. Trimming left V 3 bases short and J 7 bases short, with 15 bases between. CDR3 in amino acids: CASSPSGEEGGYTF. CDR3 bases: TGTGCCAGCTCACCCTCAGGAGAAGAGGGTGGCTACACCTTC.

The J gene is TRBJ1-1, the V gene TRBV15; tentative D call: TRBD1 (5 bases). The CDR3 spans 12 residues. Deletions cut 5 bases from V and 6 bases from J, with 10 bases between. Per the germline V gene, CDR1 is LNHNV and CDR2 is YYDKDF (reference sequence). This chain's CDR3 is CATSGQGSEAFF. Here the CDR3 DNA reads TGTGCCACCAGCGGGCAGGGTTCTGAAGCTTTCTTT.

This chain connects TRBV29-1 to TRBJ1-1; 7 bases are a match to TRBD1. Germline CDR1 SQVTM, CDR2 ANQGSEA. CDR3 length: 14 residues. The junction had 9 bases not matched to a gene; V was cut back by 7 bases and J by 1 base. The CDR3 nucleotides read TGCAGCGCGAGAACCGGGACAGAGAACACTGAAGCTTTCTTT. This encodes CSARTGTENTEAFF. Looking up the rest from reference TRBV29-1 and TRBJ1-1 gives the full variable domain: SAVISQKPSRDICQRGTSLTIQCQVDSQVTMMFWYRQQPGQSLTLIATANQGSEATYESGFVIDKFPISRPNLTFSTLTVSNMSPEDSSIYLCSARTGTENTEAFFGQGTRLTVV.

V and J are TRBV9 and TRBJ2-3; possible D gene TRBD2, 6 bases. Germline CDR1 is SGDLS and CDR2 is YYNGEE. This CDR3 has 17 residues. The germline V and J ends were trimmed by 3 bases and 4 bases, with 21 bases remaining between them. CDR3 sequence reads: CASSGHLGGSRSDTQYF. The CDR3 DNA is TGTGCCAGCAGCGGACACCTCGGGGGAAGCAGATCAGATACGCAGTATTTT.

CDR3 region: CASTRQGSPDTQYF. CDR3 bases: TGTGCCAGCACCAGACAGGGGAGCCCAGATACGCAGTATTTT. This chain joins TRBV28 and TRBJ2-3, with 8 bases aligning to TRBD1. Germline CDR1 and CDR2: MDHEN and SYDVKM. The CDR3 is 14 residues long. The J segment lost 4 bases and the V segment lost 7 bases, leaving 7 bases of the junction unmatched.

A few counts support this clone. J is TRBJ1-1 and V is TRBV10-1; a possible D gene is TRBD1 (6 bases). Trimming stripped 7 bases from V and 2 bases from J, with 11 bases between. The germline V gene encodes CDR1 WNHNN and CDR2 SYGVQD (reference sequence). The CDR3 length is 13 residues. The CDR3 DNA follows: TGCGCCAGCAAAGGACAGCTTAACACTGAAGCTTTCTTT. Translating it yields CASKGQLNTEAFF.

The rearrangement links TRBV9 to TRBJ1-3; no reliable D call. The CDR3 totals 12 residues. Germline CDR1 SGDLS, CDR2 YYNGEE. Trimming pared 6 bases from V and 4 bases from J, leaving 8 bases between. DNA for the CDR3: TGTGCCAGCATGGGCAGGGGAAACACCATATATTTT. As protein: CASMGRGNTIYF.

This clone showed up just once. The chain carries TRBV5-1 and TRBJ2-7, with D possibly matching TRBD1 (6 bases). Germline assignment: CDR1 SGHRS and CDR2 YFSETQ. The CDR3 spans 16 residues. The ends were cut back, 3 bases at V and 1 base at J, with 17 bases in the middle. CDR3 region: CASSYIRGNLSYEQYF. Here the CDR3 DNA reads TGCGCCAGCAGCTATATCAGGGGAAATTTGTCCTACGAGCAGTACTTC.

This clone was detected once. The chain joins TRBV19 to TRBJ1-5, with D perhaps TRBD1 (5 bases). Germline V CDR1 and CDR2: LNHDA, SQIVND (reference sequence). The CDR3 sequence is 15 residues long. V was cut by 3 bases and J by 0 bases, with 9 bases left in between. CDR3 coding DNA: TGTGCCAGTAGTATCCGGGGGAATAGCAATCAGCCCCAGCATTTT. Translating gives CASSIRGNSNQPQHF.

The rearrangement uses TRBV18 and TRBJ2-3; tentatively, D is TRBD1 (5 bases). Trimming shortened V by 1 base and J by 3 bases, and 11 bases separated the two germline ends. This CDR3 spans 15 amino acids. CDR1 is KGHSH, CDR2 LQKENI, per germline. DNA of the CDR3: TGTGCCAGCTCACCACGCAGGGAAGAGACAGATACGCAGTATTTT. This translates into CASSPRREETDTQYF.

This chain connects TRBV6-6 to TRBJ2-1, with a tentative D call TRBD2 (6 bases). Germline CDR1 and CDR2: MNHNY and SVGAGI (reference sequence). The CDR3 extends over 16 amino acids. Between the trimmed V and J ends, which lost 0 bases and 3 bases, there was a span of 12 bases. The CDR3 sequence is CASSYSRISGYNEQFF. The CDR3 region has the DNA TGTGCCAGCAGTTACTCGAGGATTAGCGGCTACAATGAGCAGTTCTTC.

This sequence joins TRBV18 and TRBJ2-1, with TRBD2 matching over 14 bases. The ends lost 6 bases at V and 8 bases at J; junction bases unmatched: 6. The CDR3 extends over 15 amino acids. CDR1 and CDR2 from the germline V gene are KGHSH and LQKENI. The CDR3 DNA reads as TGTGCCAGCTCCCAAGGGACTAGCGGGAGACATGAGCAGTTCTTC. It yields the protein CASSQGTSGRHEQFF.

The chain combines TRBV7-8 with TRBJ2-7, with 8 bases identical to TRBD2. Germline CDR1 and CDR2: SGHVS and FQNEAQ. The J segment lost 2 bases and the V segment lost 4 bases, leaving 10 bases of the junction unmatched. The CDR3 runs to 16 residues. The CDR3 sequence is CASSSFTSGHTYEQYF. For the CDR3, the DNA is TGTGCCAGCAGCTCCTTCACTAGCGGCCATACCTACGAGCAGTACTTC. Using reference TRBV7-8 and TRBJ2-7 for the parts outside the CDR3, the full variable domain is GAGVSQSPRYKVAKRGQDVALRCDPISGHVSLFWYQQALGQGPEFLTYFQNEAQLDKSGLPSDRFFAERPEGSVSTLKIQRTQQEDSAVYLCASSSFTSGHTYEQYFGPGTRLTVT.

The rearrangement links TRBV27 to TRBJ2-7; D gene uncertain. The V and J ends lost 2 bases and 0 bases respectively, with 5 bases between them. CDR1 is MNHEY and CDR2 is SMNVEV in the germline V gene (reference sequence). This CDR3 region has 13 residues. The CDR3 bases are TGTGCCAGCAGTTTAATTAACTCCTACGAGCAGTACTTC. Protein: CASSLINSYEQYF.

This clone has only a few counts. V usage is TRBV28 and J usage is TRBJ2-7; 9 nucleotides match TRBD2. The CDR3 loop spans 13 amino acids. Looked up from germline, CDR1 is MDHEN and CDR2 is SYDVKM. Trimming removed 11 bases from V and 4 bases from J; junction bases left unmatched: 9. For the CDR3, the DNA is TGTGCCGTTCCGGGGCGGGAGGGTTACGAGCAGTACTTC. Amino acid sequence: CAVPGREGYEQYF. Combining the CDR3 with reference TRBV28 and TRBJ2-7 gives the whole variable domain DVKVTQSSRYLVKRTGEKVFLECVQDMDHENMFWYRQDPGLGLRLIYFSYDVKMKEKGDIPEGYSVSREKKERFSLILESASTNQTSMYLCAVPGREGYEQYFGPGTRLTVT.

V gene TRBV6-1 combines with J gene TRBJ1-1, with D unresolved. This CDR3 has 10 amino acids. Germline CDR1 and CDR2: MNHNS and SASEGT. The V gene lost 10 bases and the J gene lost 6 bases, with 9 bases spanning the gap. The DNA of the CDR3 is TGTGCCACCTGGGAGGCTGAAGCTTTCTTT. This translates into CATWEAEAFF.

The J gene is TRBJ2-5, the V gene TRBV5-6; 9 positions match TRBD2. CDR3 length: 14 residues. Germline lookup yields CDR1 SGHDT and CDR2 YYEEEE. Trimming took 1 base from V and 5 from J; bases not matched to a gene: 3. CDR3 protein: CASSLISGRETQYF. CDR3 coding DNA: TGTGCCAGCAGCTTGATAAGCGGGAGGGAGACCCAGTACTTC. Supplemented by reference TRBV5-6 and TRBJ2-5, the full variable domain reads DAGVTQSPTHLIKTRGQQVTLRCSPKSGHDTVSWYQQALGQGPQFIFQYYEEEERQRGNFPDRFSGHQFPNYSSELNVNALLLGDSALYLCASSLISGRETQYFGPGTRLLVL.

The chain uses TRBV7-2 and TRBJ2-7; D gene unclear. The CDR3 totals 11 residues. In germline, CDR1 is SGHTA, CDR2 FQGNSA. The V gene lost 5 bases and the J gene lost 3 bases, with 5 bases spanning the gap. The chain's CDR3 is CASSLYYEQYF. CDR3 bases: TGTGCCAGCAGCCTTTACTACGAGCAGTACTTC.